This T cell receptor beta chain was identified in a study of response to subunit inactivated influenza vaccine. The sample holds many counts of this clonotype. No antigen is known for it. Whole-study findings and limits: It was suggested by the authors that few new T cells are recruited by each seasonal influenza vaccination.

TCRdb fed the RT-PCR reads into MiXCR, producing one record per CDR3 protein. The data contain approximately 700,000 distinct CDR3 sequences, about 15% of them seen just once; the ten biggest clones take up around 7.3%. The CDR3 spans 15 residues. The germline V and J ends were trimmed by 1 base and 8 bases, with 15 bases remaining between them. Germline-derived CDR1 and CDR2 are SGHTA and FQGNSA. Source: PBMCs from blood, taken 14 to 15 days before vaccination. The sequence came from a man aged 50 or older who received an inactivated influenza vaccine. The chain recombines TRBV7-2 with TRBJ2-1; no clear D. This CDR3 is CASSLVSYPSDEQFF. In nucleotides, the CDR3 is TGTGCCAGCAGCTTAGTGAGTTACCCCTCCGATGAGCAGTTCTTC. Full variable domain (remainder filled in from reference TRBV7-2 and TRBJ2-1): GAGVSQSPSNKVTEKGKDVELRCDPISGHTALYWYRQSLGQGLEFLIYFQGNSAPDKSGLPSDRFSAERTGGSVSTLTIQRTQQEDSAVYLCASSLVSYPSDEQFFGPGTRLTVL.